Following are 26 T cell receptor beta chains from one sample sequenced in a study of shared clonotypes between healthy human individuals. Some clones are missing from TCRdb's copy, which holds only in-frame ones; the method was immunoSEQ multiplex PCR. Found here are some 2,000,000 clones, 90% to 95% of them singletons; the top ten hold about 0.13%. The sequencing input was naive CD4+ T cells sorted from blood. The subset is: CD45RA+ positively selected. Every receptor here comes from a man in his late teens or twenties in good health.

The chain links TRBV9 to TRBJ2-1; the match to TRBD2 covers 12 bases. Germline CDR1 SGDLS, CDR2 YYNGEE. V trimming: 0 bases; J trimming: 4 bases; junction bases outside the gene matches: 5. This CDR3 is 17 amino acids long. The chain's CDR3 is CASSVGLAGGLYNEQFF. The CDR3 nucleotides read TGTGCCAGCAGCGTAGGGCTAGCGGGAGGGCTTTACAATGAGCAGTTCTTC.

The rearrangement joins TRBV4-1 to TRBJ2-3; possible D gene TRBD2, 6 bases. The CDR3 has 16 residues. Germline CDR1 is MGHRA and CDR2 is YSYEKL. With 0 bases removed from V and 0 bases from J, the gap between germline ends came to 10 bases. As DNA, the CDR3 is TGCGCCAGCAGCCAAGAGAGACTAGTGAGCACAGATACGCAGTATTTT. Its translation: CASSQERLVSTDTQYF.

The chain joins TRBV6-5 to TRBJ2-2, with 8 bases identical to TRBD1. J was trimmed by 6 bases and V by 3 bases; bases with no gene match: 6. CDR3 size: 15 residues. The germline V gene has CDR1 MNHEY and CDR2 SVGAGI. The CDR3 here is CASSYPQGAPGELFF. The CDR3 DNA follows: TGTGCCAGCAGTTATCCTCAGGGGGCCCCCGGGGAGCTGTTTTTT.

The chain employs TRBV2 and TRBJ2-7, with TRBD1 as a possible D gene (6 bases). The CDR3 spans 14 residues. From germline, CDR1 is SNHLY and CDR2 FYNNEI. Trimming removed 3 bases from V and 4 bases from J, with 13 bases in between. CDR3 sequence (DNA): TGTGCCAGCAGTGAGGACAGATATAGTTACGAGCAGTACTTC. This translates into CASSEDRYSYEQYF.

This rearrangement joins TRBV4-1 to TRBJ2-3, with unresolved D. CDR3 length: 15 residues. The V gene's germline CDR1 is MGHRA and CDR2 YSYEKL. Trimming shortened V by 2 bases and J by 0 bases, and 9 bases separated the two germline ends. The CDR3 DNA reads TGCGCCAGCAGCCAACTCGGGCTTAGCACAGATACGCAGTATTTT. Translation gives CASSQLGLSTDTQYF.

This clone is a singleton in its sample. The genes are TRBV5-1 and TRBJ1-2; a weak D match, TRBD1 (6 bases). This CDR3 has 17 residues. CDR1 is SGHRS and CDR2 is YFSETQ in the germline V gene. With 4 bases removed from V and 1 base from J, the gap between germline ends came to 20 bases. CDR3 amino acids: CASSRGTHRDLNYGYTF. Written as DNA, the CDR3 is TGCGCCAGCAGCCGAGGGACCCACAGGGACCTTAACTATGGCTACACCTTC.

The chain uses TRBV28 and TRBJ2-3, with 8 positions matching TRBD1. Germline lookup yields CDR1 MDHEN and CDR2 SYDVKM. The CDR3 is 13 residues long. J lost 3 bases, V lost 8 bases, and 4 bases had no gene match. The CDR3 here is CASDRTGTDTQYF. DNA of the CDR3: TGTGCCAGCGATCGGACAGGGACAGATACGCAGTATTTT.

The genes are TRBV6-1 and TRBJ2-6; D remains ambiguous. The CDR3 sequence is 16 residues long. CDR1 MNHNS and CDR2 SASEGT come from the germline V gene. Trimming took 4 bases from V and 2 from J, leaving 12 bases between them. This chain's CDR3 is CASSVSRATGANVLTF. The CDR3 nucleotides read TGTGCCAGCAGTGTCTCTAGGGCAACTGGGGCCAACGTCCTGACTTTC.

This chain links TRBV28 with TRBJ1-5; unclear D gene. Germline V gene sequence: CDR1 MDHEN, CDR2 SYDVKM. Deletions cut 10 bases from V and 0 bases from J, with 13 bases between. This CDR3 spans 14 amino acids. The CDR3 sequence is CATGRKYSNQPQHF. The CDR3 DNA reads TGTGCCACCGGGAGAAAATATAGCAATCAGCCCCAGCATTTT. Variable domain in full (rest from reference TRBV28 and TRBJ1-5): DVKVTQSSRYLVKRTGEKVFLECVQDMDHENMFWYRQDPGLGLRLIYFSYDVKMKEKGDIPEGYSVSREKKERFSLILESASTNQTSMYLCATGRKYSNQPQHFGDGTRLSIL.

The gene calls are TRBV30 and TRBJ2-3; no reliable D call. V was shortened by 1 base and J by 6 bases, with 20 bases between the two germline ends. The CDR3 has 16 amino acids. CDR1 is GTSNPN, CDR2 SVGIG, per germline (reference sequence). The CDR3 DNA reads TGTGCCTGGAGTGGCTATCTGCAGAACCCTACGGATACGCAGTATTTT. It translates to CAWSGYLQNPTDTQYF.

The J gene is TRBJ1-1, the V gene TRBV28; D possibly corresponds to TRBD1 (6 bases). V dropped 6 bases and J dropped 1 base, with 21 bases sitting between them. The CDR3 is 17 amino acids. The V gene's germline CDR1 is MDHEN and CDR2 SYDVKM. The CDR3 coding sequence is TGTGCCAGCAGCGGAACCAGGGGAGGGTGGACGAACACTGAAGCTTTCTTT. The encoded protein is CASSGTRGGWTNTEAFF.

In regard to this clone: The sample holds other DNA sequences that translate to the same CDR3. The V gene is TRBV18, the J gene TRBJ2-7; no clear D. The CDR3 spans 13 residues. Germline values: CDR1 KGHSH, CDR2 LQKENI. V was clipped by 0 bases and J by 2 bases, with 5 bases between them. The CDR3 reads CASSPPLAYEQYF. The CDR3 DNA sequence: TGTGCCAGCTCACCACCCCTTGCCTACGAGCAGTACTTC.

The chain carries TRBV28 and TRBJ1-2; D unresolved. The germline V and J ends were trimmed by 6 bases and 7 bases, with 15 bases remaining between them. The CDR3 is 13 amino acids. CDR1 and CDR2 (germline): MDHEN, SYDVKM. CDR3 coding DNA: TGTGCCAGCAGACTCATTAACGGTGGTGGCTACACCTTC. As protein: CASRLINGGGYTF.

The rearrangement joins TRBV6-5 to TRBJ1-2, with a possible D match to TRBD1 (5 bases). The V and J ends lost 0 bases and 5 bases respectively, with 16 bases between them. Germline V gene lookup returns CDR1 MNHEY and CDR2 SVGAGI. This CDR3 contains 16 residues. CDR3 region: CASSYSRSEGKYGYTF. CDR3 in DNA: TGTGCCAGCAGTTACTCGAGGTCGGAGGGGAAGTATGGCTACACCTTC.

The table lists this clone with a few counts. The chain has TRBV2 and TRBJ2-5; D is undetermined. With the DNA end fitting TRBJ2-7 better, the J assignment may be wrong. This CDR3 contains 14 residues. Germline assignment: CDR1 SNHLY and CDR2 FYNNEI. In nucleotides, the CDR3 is TGTGCCAGCAGTGAAGCGCTTACCAGCTACGAGCAGTACTTC. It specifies CASSEALTSYEQYF.

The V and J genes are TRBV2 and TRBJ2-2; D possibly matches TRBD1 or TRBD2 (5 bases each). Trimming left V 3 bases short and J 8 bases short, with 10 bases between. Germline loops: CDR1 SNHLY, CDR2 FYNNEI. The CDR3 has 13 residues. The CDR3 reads CASSEGPGGELFF. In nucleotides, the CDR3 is TGTGCCAGCAGTGAGGGACCCGGGGGGGAGCTGTTTTTT.

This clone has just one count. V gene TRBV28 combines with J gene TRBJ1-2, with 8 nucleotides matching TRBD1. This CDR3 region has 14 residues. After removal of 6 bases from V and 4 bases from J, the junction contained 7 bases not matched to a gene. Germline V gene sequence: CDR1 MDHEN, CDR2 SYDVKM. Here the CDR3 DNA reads TGTGCCAGCAGCCACGGACAGGGACCCTATGGCTACACCTTC. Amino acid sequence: CASSHGQGPYGYTF.

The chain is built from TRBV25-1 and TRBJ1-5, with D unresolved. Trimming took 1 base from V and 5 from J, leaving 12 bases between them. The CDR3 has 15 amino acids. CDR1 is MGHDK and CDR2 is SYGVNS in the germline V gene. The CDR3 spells CASSESLDGYQPQHF. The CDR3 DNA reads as TGTGCCAGCAGTGAATCCCTCGACGGGTATCAGCCCCAGCATTTT.

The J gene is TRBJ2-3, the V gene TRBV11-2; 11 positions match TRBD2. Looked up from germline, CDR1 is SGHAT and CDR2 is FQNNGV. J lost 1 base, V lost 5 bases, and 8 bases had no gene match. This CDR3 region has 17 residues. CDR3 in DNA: TGTGCCAGCAGCCAACGACTAGCGGGGTCTGGCACAGATACGCAGTATTTT. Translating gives CASSQRLAGSGTDTQYF.

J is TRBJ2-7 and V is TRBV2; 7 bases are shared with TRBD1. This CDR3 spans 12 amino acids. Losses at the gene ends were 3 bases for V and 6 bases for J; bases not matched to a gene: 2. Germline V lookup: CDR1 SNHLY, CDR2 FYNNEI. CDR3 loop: CASSEAGGEQYF. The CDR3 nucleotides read TGTGCCAGCAGTGAGGCAGGGGGCGAGCAGTACTTC.

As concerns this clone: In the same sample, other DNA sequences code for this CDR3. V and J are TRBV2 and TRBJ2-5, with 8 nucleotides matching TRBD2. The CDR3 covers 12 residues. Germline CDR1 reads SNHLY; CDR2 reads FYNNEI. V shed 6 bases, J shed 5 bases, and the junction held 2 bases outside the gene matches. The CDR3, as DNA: TGTGCCAGCAGACGGGAGGGCGAGACCCAGTACTTC. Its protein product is CASRREGETQYF.

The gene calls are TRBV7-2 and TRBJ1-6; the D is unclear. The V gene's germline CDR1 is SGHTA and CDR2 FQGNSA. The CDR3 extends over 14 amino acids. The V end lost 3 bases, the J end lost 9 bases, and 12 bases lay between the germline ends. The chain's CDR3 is CASSLGGHGSPLHF. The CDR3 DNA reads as TGTGCCAGCAGCTTGGGAGGGCACGGTTCACCCCTCCACTTT.

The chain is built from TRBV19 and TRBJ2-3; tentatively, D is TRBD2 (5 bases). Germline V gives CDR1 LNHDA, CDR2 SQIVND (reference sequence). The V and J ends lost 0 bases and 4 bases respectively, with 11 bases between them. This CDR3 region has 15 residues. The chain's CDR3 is CASSIEGASADTQYF. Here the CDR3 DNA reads TGTGCCAGTAGTATAGAGGGAGCCTCAGCAGATACGCAGTATTTT.

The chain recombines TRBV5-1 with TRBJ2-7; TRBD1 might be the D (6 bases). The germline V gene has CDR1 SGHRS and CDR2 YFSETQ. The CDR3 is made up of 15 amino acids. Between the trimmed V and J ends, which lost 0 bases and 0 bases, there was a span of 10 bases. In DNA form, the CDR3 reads TGCGCCAGCAGCTTGGTAGGACAGACCTCCTACGAGCAGTACTTC. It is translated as CASSLVGQTSYEQYF.

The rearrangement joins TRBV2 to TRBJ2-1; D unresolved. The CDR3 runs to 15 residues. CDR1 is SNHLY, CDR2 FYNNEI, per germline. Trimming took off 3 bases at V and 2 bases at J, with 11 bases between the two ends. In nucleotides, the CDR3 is TGTGCCAGCAGTGATGTTTCTACTCCCTACAATGAGCAGTTCTTC. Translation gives CASSDVSTPYNEQFF.

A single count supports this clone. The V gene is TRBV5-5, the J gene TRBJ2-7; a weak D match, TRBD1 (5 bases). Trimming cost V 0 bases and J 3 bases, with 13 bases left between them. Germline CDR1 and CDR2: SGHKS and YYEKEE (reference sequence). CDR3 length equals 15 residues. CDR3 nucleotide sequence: TGTGCCAGCAGCTTGGAGGAACAGGCCCTCTACGAGCAGTACTTC. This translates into CASSLEEQALYEQYF.